Ten or more counts support the clone carrying this T cell receptor beta chain. Its antigen is currently unknown. The record originates from a study of T cells in Graves' hyperthyroidism and ophthalmopathy. The wider study: Peripheral blood was taken when the disease was first diagnosed, before any treatment began.

The CDR3 has 13 amino acids. CDR1 and CDR2 (germline): DFQATT, SNEGSKA (reference sequence). The V end was cut by 3 bases, the J end by 7 bases, with 15 bases between. TCR beta CDR3 region amplification was performed from RNA transcripts. Carried out on the TCR CDR3, a first-round RT-PCR used the HTBI primer set. TCRdb ran MiXCR on the multiplex PCR reads and lists one entry per CDR3 protein. The table has 92,000 or so distinct CDR3 sequences, about half seen once. Study observations and caveats: In the analysis, a 13 V-J model separated ophthalmopathy from stable hyperthyroidism. Most thyroid clonotypes that were expanded above 0.001 also turned up in blood.

Researchers barred patients who had uncontrolled infection, other autoimmune disease, pregnancy or lactation. The chain combines TRBV20-1 with TRBJ1-2; D might be TRBD1 (6 bases). The clonotype comes from a middle-aged woman with Graves' hyperthyroidism. Sequencing used blood. The DNA for the CDR3 is TGCAGTGCTAGCTCTACAGGGTCTCTTGGCTACACCTTC. Its protein product is CSASSTGSLGYTF.